Sequencing of this T cell receptor (beta chain) was carried out in a study of T cell clusters in autoimmune cytopenias. Study as a whole: The median distinct TRB clonotype count was about 2,400 per sample, from a median approximately 51,000 reads. Notes on the study in general: TRB repertoire shifts in secondary cytopenia and chronic lymphocytic leukemia mostly reflected lymphoma, not autoimmunity. Physiological T cell clusters of healthy donors were apparently absent in primary autoimmune cytopenia patients. Exclusive TRB clusters were approximately 3.2-fold more numerous in healthy donors than in active autoimmune hepatitis.

Some 34,000 genome equivalents of blood DNA were amplified for TRB. As regards this clonotype: What it binds is unknown.

TRB was amplified by touch-down multiplex PCR, primer pools A and B combined. With the multiplex PCR reads reprocessed, TCRdb shows one record per CDR3 protein and no DNA. Its table records about 5,000 distinct CDR3 sequences. The clonotype was recovered from a human donor with an autoimmune cytopenia or autoimmune hepatitis (not recorded which). The source material was peripheral blood.

The CDR3 protein is CASSPAGFPTEAFF. The V call is TRBV18, the J call TRBJ1-1; TCRdb's D call of TRBD1 is untestable without DNA. Germline loops: CDR1 KGHSH, CDR2 LQKENI. The CDR3 totals 14 residues.